Only one count was recorded for the clone carrying this TCR beta chain. What it binds is unknown. This entry is derived from a study of STAT5B mutations in CD4+ large granular lymphocyte leukemia. CDR3 size: 15 residues. The J segment lost 1 base and the V segment lost 4 bases, leaving 7 bases of the junction unmatched. Germline loops: CDR1 MDHEN, CDR2 SYDVKM. The study's findings and limits: 8/27 top patient clones versus 2/35 control clones were TRBV06-family. Main leukemic clonotypes were patient-specific, but more than 20% appeared at low frequency elsewhere.

This table comes from immunoSEQ multiplex PCR, and its TCRdb copy is limited to in-frame clones, with some not included. The sample shows about 48,000 clones, just over 70% of them seen only once. Sequencing input: CD4+ T cells from blood buffy coats. This sequence joins TRBV28 and TRBJ2-7, with 7 bases lining up with TRBD1. This clonotype originated in a human donor in good health. The CDR3 nucleotides are TGTGCCAGCAGTTACTCCGGGACAGCTTCCTACGAGCAGTACGTC. This translates into CASSYSGTASYEQYV.